This TCR beta chain comes out of a study of OX40 agonist ivuxolimab in advanced cancers. About the study: Eligibility rules accepted prior anti-PD-1, anti-PD-L1 or anti-CTLA-4 therapy, and 40% had some. Three patients responded partially, comprising one with hepatocellular carcinoma and two with cutaneous melanoma.

Remarks on this clone: Its specificity is not known.

Germline loops: CDR1 LNHNV, CDR2 YYDKDF (reference sequence). Trimming removed 3 bases from V and 7 bases from J; junction bases left unmatched: 11. The CDR3 has 15 residues. Here immunoSEQ multiplex PCR was the method, and the copy in TCRdb shows in-frame clones only, minus some. Here the sample spans some 75,000 clones, roughly 90% being singletons. Study results and caveats: Partial responders at 0.1-3.0 mg/kg showed near-lowest clonal expansion. Researchers did not determine the expanded peripheral T cells' antigen specificity.

Material: CD4+ or CD8+ T cells sorted from blood, obtained in a trial of the OX40 agonist ivuxolimab. The source is an adult with an advanced solid tumor such as melanoma, head and neck, liver or kidney cancer. This sequence joins TRBV15 and TRBJ2-7, with 8 bases that match TRBD2. Written as DNA, the CDR3 is TGTGCCACCAGCAGTCCCTCGGGGGGGCTTTGGGAGCAGTACTTC. Its protein is CATSSPSGGLWEQYF.